This TCR beta chain was sequenced for a study of shared clonotypes between healthy human individuals (dated by TCRdb to 2019 to 2021). About the investigation overall: A couple of women and three men aged 18 to 49 years were included in the cohort. For each donor, three plates each were used for CD4 naive and CD4 memory, two plates were used for CD8 naive, and one plate was used for CD8 memory. Blood TCR repertoires of five healthy adults were deeply sequenced to estimate repertoire size and the extent of clonotype sharing between individuals. To increase sequencing depth and limit assay-specific biases, different laboratories used diverse techniques to prepare libraries and sequence TCR repertoires. Each donor's leukapheresis produced roughly between about 0.8 and 8.9 billion PBMCs. The research as a whole found: Because the study included only a small number of donors, the genetic and exposure-history diversity represented was limited. Compared with non-shared clonotypes, clonotypes shared by all four sorted-subset donors had higher generation probabilities. Incomplete sequencing was indicated by rarefaction of sorted-subset datasets, despite the large sequencing depth. Estimated clonotype richness was generally larger for naive than for memory subsets. Pairwise subsampling indicated that sequencing depth was expected to affect the degree of clonotype sharing among donors. Approximately 5% of naive CD4, 3.5% of naive CD8, roughly 2.5% of memory CD4, and approximately 0.39% of memory CD8 clonotypes were shared across a few donors. Sampling was limited to blood, and TCR repertoires in tissue likely differ from TCR repertoires in blood.

Using the deep immunoSEQ assay, TCR CDR3 regions were amplified from genomic DNA by multiplex PCR. For each cell subset, the extracted genomic DNA was distributed evenly across all wells of several immunoSEQ 96-well plates, and each plate served as one replicate. For sorted subsets, each replicate PCR was loaded with roughly 0.2 ug genomic DNA, equivalent to about 30,000 T cell genomes. Purified libraries were measured with a Qubit 3.0 fluorometer, size-checked on a Bioanalyzer 2100, and measured again with the KAPA Library Quantification kit. Each immunoSEQ 96-well plate was sequenced on its own single-read 150-cycle Illumina NextSeq 550 flow cell. The study's processing was this. Because the immunoSEQ output held only junctional sequences and lacked quality scores, the filtering could not match the filtering applied to full-length reads. To assign V/J genes and CDR3, sequences were annotated against IMGT germline references using PyIR, a Python wrapper for IgBLAST v1.9. Reads with weak V/J assignments (E-value above 1e-6), missing CDR3, stop codons, out-of-frame junctions, or ambiguous translated residues were removed. V3J clonotypes were defined as sequences sharing the same inferred V gene, J gene, and CDR3 amino acid sequence. To compute the percentage overlap between repertoires, the number of shared unique clonotypes was divided by the size of the smaller repertoire. Three approaches were used to assess repertoire richness: RTK rarefaction, the Chao1 estimator, and Recon v2.1 estimates of unobserved clonotypes. Generation probabilities were computed with OLGA for all TCRbeta clonotypes obtained by the gDNA method from four donors. The clones in this table, taken by TCRdb from immuneACCESS, are in-frame only. Not every clone is retained; where verified, under half of the shortfall comes from an unresolved V gene, and the cause of the rest is unknown. The D gene and trimming were derived from the DNA, and the V and J assignments and clone size from that table. The sample table shows about 680,000 clones, and about 74% are seen once. Over 1.5% of the sample lies in the top ten.

This clone was counted a single time. The specificity of this receptor is unknown. Base-call qualities are not available, and no considerably larger clone is one nucleotide away. The donors were healthy, HIV-negative adults who had no recently reported acute infections or vaccinations. Only Caucasian adults living in Nashville, Tennessee, USA were represented among the donors. CD4+ T cells were enriched by magnetic negative selection; naive cells were then positively selected on CD45RA, and the negative fraction formed the memory subset. Blood was obtained by leukapheresis, after which PBMCs were separated by Ficoll-Histopaque density gradient centrifugation and cryopreserved in liquid nitrogen vapor phase. Analytical flow cytometry was used to check the purity and quantity of every magnetically sorted T cell population. Each sorted fraction had its genomic DNA isolated and then quantified by UV absorbance on a Nanodrop 2000c.

From the cysteine up to the phenylalanine, the CDR3 has a length of 16 residues. Left in the record is the CDR3 DNA by itself, 48 bases read in frame from the first base. The germline ends are 16 bases apart after V is trimmed by 4 bases and J by 2 bases. The germline V gene (reference sequence) sets CDR1 to SGHNT and CDR2 to YYREEE. The receptor's source is a young woman in good health. The sequence is built from TRBV5-4 and TRBJ2-4; the D gene remains uncertain. Material for sequencing was memory CD4+ T cells sorted from blood. The sample's cell subset or site label, in plain terms: CD45RA-negative fraction. The CDR3 loop reads CASSADLGTSKNIQYF. The bases read TGTGCCAGCAGCGCTGACTTAGGAACTTCCAAAAACATTCAGTACTTC.